This TCR beta chain appears in the sequencing data of a study of cytomegalovirus exposure and HLA in healthy donors (dated by TCRdb to between 2016 and 2019). Describing the broader study: According to an earlier analysis of 587 of the donors, 150 million to 200 million T cells yielded 117 million unique TCR beta sequences and 276 Gb of sequence data. Roughly 320 gigabases of sequencing data and around 90 million unique TCR sequences made up an early release that covered 500 to 700 HLA-typed donors. Of the roughly 400 genotyped donors, about 84% fell in the genetic ancestry cluster associated with self-reported Caucasian donors. The study aimed to test whether cataloging public T cell receptors could reveal signatures of past pathogen exposure. The study profiled the T cell repertoires of approximately 700 subjects by immunosequencing and related them to cytomegalovirus serostatus. A separate validation cohort of roughly 110 different subjects was used in addition to the roughly 670-subject first cohort. To predict cytomegalovirus infection status, the study brought together high-throughput TCR immunosequencing, statistical association of individual TCRs with disease status, and machine learning. In a later analysis, previously published TCR beta repertoires from more than 500 donors were re-analyzed and high-resolution HLA genotyping was added so that TCR occurrence patterns could be studied. Rather than using new phenotypic data, the later analysis identified candidate immune exposures from TCR beta sequences and from how often those sequences occurred across donors. An earlier analysis of approximately 500 of the donors applied high-throughput TCR beta sequencing to assess whether each TCR beta V gene segment acted as functional or pseudogenic. Donor age, sex, ethnicity and CMV serostatus were compiled together with the repertoire data. A later genetic analysis took genome-wide SNP genotypes for about 65% of the 666 donors and used that subset as a discovery cohort. Every repertoire in the discovery cohort had been generated on one and the same sequencing platform. Both class I and class II loci were covered by HLA typing, at four-digit resolution. Typing coverage varied by locus: roughly 629-630 donors for A, B, C, DRB1 and DQB1; roughly 520 for DQA1; 600 to 610 for DPA1; around 450 for DPB1. Roughly 5 DR-DQ haplotypes were handled as single units for association and clustering, since linkage in the cohort was strong. Among about 360 genotyped donors of the cohort, an average of around 240,000 unique TCR beta nucleotide sequences were sequenced per donor, around a sixth of them non-productive. What the research found in general, with its limitations: A group of highly shared sequence variants was considered likely to be a technical artifact of the sequencing pipeline. Assigning TCR associations to individual alleles was difficult when HLA alleles, especially DR and DQ, strongly co-occurred. The only immune exposure information available for the cohort was CMV serostatus. The presence/absence analyses assumed that sequencing depth was roughly uniform across donors, and that assumption may not be true. In a later analysis, HLA-associated TCR beta chains were found to be more clonally expanded and to have lower generation probabilities than equally common non-associated chains. Several of the top co-occurrence clusters appeared to be linked to parvovirus B19, influenza, CMV and Epstein-Barr virus, according to a later analysis. Around 16 rarely observed V segments, including chromosome 9 orphons, were excluded from the earlier analysis of approximately 500 of the donors because counts were too low. Most CMV-associated TCR beta chains appeared to be HLA-restricted in a later analysis, and the HLA associations seemed to be driven largely by CMV exposure. Linkage disequilibrium might explain the correlated functional status among segregating V segments, but an unknown experimental factor could not be ruled out. Compared with the 666-donor mean, donors in an Asian-associated ancestry cluster had fewer N-insertions in productive TCRs, according to a later genetic analysis. Because HLA typing was unavailable for some donors at each locus, only the typed subset was used in association tests. The classifier was reported to diagnose cytomegalovirus status with high specificity and sensitivity in both the original and validation cohorts. In a later analysis, 15,000 to 20,000 TCR beta sequences were associated with specific HLA alleles at a false discovery rate of 0.05. It was suggested by the authors that the approach could potentially be generalized to other disease states and immunological phenotypes. The study listed approximately 160 TCR beta chains as associated with cytomegalovirus. In vitro tests confirmed that a few of the cytomegalovirus-associated TCR beta chains recognize cytomegalovirus antigens. Only TCR beta chains were sequenced in this cohort, and the absence of alpha or paired-chain data limited detectable features. A later analysis found that TCR association rates varied across HLA loci, with DRB1 alleles showing the most associated TCRs and HLA-C alleles the fewest. Some IMGT-functional V segments, including TRBV6-2 and TRBV6-3, could not be told apart with the 87-base-pair reads, so those segments were excluded. V-gene and J-gene trimming of TCR beta chains was associated with a missense DCLRE1C variant in a later genetic analysis, and the association was replicated in an independent cohort. In an earlier analysis of some 500 of the donors, most TCR beta V segments were observed in productive rearrangements about 90% or about 30% of the time, broadly matching IMGT annotations. A further reported finding was that TCR beta sequences accurately predicted the HLA-A and HLA-B alleles for most subjects in the first cohort. Across donors, most TCR sequences were observed very rarely, whereas some public TCRs were present in many individuals.

Inclusive of the bounding cysteine and phenylalanine, the CDR3 is 16 residues long. Kept here is only the CDR3 DNA, which spans 48 bases and is read in frame from base 1. Sequences MNHEY (CDR1) and SMNVEV (CDR2) are obtained from the germline V gene (reference sequence). V is pared back by 4 bases and J by 2 bases, with 18 bases lying between the germline termini. Worth noting for this clone: Its antigen is still unknown.

Libraries were made using the immunoSEQ multiplex PCR assay. A mixture of 60 forward primers for TCR Vbeta segments and 13 reverse primers for TCR Jbeta segments was used in the multiplex PCR. The CDR3 region of rearranged TCR beta genes was amplified from genomic DNA by a multiplex PCR assay. The Illumina HiSeq System was used to sequence the amplified TCR beta libraries as 87-base-pair reads. The published analysis was carried out like this. A later analysis tallied roughly 80 million unique TCR beta chains across the 700 or so repertoires, and roughly 11 million of those chains were shared by two or more donors. Raw reads were error-corrected and collapsed into unique sequences by a nearest-neighbor algorithm in which closely related sequences were merged to remove PCR and sequencing errors. To assign V, D and J gene segments, CDR3 sequences were aligned to IMGT reference sequences. Each retained sequence needed at least a six-nucleotide match to both a V gene segment and a J gene segment. Rearrangements were classified as productive when the CDR3 lacked stop codons and remained in frame with V and J, and all other rearrangements were classified as non-productive. Following IMGT convention, CDR3 was defined as the stretch from the second conserved V-encoded cysteine up to the conserved J-encoded phenylalanine. The earlier analysis of around 640 of the donors excluded sequences that lacked an unambiguous match to a single V gene segment. In an earlier analysis of some 590 of the donors, V segments were called functional above 56.7% productive rearrangements and were called segregating when the between-donor standard deviation exceeded 5%. A statistical classification framework was developed to diagnose cytomegalovirus status using the catalog of TCR beta chain sequences. V and J gene assignment, in a later analysis, came from comparing TCR nucleotide sequences with IMGT/GENE-DB human TR gene sequences. Using the TCRdist pipeline, a later analysis assigned CDR3 sequences along with most-parsimonious VDJ recombination scenarios. In a later analysis, each TCR beta chain was defined by its CDR3 amino acid sequence together with its V-gene family, and reads without a unique V-gene family were excluded. As a way to deal with suspected cross-contamination and a sequencing artifact, a later analysis dropped 450 to 700 nucleotide sequences that were highly shared and had low generation probability. In a later analysis, a clonal expansion index for each public chain was calculated from normalized within-repertoire ranks of inferred template counts. A later analysis computed generation probabilities with a VDJ recombination model fitted to out-of-frame rearrangements, and checked the results against IGoR. In a later analysis, TCR-TCR, TCR-HLA and TCR-CMV co-occurrence was scored with hypergeometric tests, and a repertoire-size bias correction was applied to TCR pairs. To estimate false discovery rates, a later analysis permuted the HLA or CMV assignments 20 times. A later analysis grouped co-occurring TCRs with DBSCAN, adding TCRdist sequence similarity when clustering within HLA-allele-positive subsets. Repertoires with fewer than 30,000 or more than 120,000 public chains were left out of co-occurrence clustering, as were about 5 repertoires with anomalous nucleotide sharing. TCRdb holds this immuneACCESS table with in-frame rearrangements only. Some clones are missing; in checked studies, unresolved V genes explain under half, and the rest has no known cause. From that table come the V and J calls and clone size; the DNA was used to work out D and trimming. This specimen's table enumerates 75,000 to 95,000 clones. 5.5% of the sample goes to the ten largest clones.

The cohort was made up of under 800 healthy bone marrow donors. Cohort members were all nominally healthy when sampled, although unrecorded immune exposures were likely present. The donor tested CMV seropositive, placing the donor among the approximately 290 seropositive members of the cohort. A peripheral blood sample was provided by each donor, and peripheral blood mononuclear cells were used for TCR beta sequencing. The Qiagen DNeasy Blood Extraction Kit was used to extract genomic DNA from the blood cell samples. Here the chain combines TRBV27 and TRBJ2-7; TRBD2 is a weak D gene call, 6 bases matching. The sequence came from a girl under 18 in good health and CMV-seropositive. Specimen: PBMCs. CDR3 region: CASSSPPGGPTYEQYF. The DNA is TGTGCCAGCAGTTCACCTCCCGGAGGGCCCACCTACGAGCAGTACTTC.